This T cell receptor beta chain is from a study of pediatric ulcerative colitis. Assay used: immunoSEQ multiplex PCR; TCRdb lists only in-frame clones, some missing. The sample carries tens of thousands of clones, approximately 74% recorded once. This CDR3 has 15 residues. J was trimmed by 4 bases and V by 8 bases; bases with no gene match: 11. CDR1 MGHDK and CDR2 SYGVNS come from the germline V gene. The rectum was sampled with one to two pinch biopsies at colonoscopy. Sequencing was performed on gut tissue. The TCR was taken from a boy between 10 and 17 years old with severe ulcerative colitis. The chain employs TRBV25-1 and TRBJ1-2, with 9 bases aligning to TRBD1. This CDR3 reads CASGQGQGHFYGYTF. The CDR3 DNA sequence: TGTGCCAGCGGACAGGGACAGGGCCACTTCTATGGCTACACCTTC.